One sample yielded the 21 T cell receptor beta chains listed below, sequenced in a study of cytomegalovirus exposure and HLA in healthy donors (dated by TCRdb to 2017 to 2019). The method was the immunoSEQ multiplex PCR assay. The table comes from immuneACCESS by way of TCRdb, which keeps in-frame sequences with V and J called. Part of the clones is missing from these tables; in studies checked, under half for an unresolved V gene and the rest for unknown reasons. The table for this sample lists around 130,000 clones; roughly nine tenths of them were counted only once. The top ten clonotypes cover about 3% of the sample. Sequencing used PBMCs. All receptors come from a man aged 30-40 years in good health and CMV-seronegative.

This clone is medium-sized within its sample. J is TRBJ2-1 and V is TRBV4-2; D possibly corresponds to TRBD1 (6 bases). Germline lookup yields CDR1 LGHNA and CDR2 YNFKEQ. V was pared by 0 bases and J by 0 bases, with 6 bases between. The length of the CDR3 is 15 residues. CDR3 sequence (DNA): TGTGCCAGCAGCCAAGAGGACAGCTCCTACAATGAGCAGTTCTTC. Translation gives CASSQEDSSYNEQFF.

The chain carries TRBV18 and TRBJ2-5, with D possibly TRBD2 on 5 matching bases. The CDR3 sequence is 13 residues long. Germline CDR1 KGHSH, CDR2 LQKENI. The V and J ends lost 4 bases and 5 bases respectively, with 11 bases between them. The CDR3 spells CASSQGTGETQYF. The CDR3 DNA sequence: TGTGCCAGCTCACAGGGTACGGGGGAGACCCAGTACTTC.

The chain carries TRBV7-6 and TRBJ1-2, with D perhaps TRBD1 (6 bases). Germline CDR1 SGHVS, CDR2 FNYEAQ. The CDR3 has 14 amino acids. V was trimmed by 5 bases and J by 3 bases, leaving 13 bases between them. This CDR3 reads CASSPGQLDYGYTF. As DNA, the CDR3 is TGTGCCAGCAGCCCCGGACAGTTGGACTATGGCTACACCTTC. Filled out from reference TRBV7-6 and TRBJ1-2, the complete variable domain reads GAGVSQSPRYKVTKRGQDVALRCDPISGHVSLYWYRQALGQGPEFLTYFNYEAQQDKSGLPNDRFSAERPEGSISTLTIQRTEQRDSAMYRCASSPGQLDYGYTFGSGTRLTVV.

This chain connects TRBV27 to TRBJ1-2; D remains unclear. Trimming left V 0 bases short and J 4 bases short, with 15 bases between. The CDR3 sequence is 16 residues long. CDR1 and CDR2 (germline): MNHEY, SMNVEV (reference sequence). The CDR3 bases are TGTGCCAGCAGTTTATCCGGCAGGCGAATCCTCTATGGCTACACCTTC. This sequence encodes CASSLSGRRILYGYTF.

V gene TRBV5-4 combines with J gene TRBJ2-4, with TRBD1 matching 10 bases. Germline CDR1 reads SGHNT; CDR2 reads YYREEE (reference sequence). With 0 bases clipped from V and 6 bases from J, the junction kept 6 bases outside the gene matches. The CDR3 has 16 amino acids. CDR3 region: CASSLGRQGAGNIQYF. The DNA of the CDR3 is TGTGCCAGCAGCTTGGGGCGACAGGGGGCGGGAAACATTCAGTACTTC.

In nucleotides, the CDR3 is TGTGCCAGTAGTATAGGGACAAGCTATGGCTACACCTTC. Protein product: CASSIGTSYGYTF. V gene TRBV19 combines with J gene TRBJ1-2; D is possibly TRBD1 (5 bases). Germline-derived CDR1 and CDR2 are LNHDA and SQIVND (reference sequence). V shed 1 base and J shed 4 bases, with 7 bases lying between them. The CDR3 runs 13 residues.

The chain employs TRBV6-5 and TRBJ1-1, with D possibly matching TRBD1 (6 bases). Germline CDR1 MNHEY, CDR2 SVGAGI. V was shortened by 6 bases and J by 0 bases, with 14 bases between the two germline ends. This CDR3 region has 15 residues. CDR3 amino acids: CASRKTRTVNTEAFF. Written as DNA, the CDR3 is TGTGCCAGCAGGAAAACCCGGACAGTGAACACTGAAGCTTTCTTT.

The chain employs TRBV7-8 and TRBJ2-7, with D possibly matching TRBD1 (6 bases). This CDR3 is 14 amino acids long. CDR1 and CDR2 (germline): SGHVS, FQNEAQ. The V end lost 3 bases, the J end lost 2 bases, and 11 bases lay between the germline ends. This CDR3 reads CASSFLGQTYEQYF. In DNA form, the CDR3 reads TGTGCCAGCAGCTTCCTGGGACAAACCTACGAGCAGTACTTC.

This rearrangement joins TRBV6-5 to TRBJ2-5; TRBD2 matches at 8 bases. Germline V gene data show CDR1 as MNHEY and CDR2 as SVGAGI. Losses at the gene ends were 6 bases for V and 4 bases for J; bases not matched to a gene: 10. The CDR3 has 15 amino acids. The CDR3 nucleotides are TGTGCCAGCAGAACCCCGGGGGGGAGTAGAGAGACCCAGTACTTC. This translates into CASRTPGGSRETQYF.

V usage is TRBV19 and J usage is TRBJ1-1; D not resolved. Looked up from germline, CDR1 is LNHDA and CDR2 is SQIVND (reference sequence). The CDR3 runs 14 residues. Trimming removed 3 bases at V and 1 base at J, with 9 bases between. The CDR3 loop reads CASSMSGRNTEAFF. The DNA of the CDR3 is TGTGCCAGTAGTATGAGCGGCAGGAACACTGAAGCTTTCTTT.

V and J are TRBV4-2 and TRBJ2-1, with D possibly being TRBD2 (5 bases). Germline CDR1 is LGHNA and CDR2 is YNFKEQ. V lost 1 base and J lost 8, with 12 bases in between. The CDR3 has 14 amino acids. CDR3 nucleotide sequence: TGTGCCAGCAGCCAAGTCGGGGTTTTGCATGAGCAGTTCTTC. Protein: CASSQVGVLHEQFF.

The chain joins TRBV27 to TRBJ2-1; 11 nucleotides align to TRBD2. Germline assignment: CDR1 MNHEY and CDR2 SMNVEV (reference sequence). V was clipped by 4 bases and J by 6 bases; unmatched bases: 8. This CDR3 has 16 amino acids. The CDR3 loop is CASSSDGLAGSNEQFF. CDR3 DNA: TGTGCCAGCAGTTCCGACGGACTAGCGGGTTCCAATGAGCAGTTCTTC.

The rearrangement links TRBV5-1 to TRBJ1-1, with 7 nucleotides matching TRBD1. V lost 4 bases and J lost 1; bases outside the gene matches: 7. The CDR3 is 15 residues long. Germline CDR1 and CDR2: SGHRS and YFSETQ. The CDR3 reads CASSPTGQRNTEAFF. The CDR3 region has the DNA TGCGCCAGCAGCCCGACGGGACAGAGGAACACTGAAGCTTTCTTT.

V is TRBV5-4 and J is TRBJ2-2; the match to TRBD2 covers 12 bases. The germline gives CDR1 SGHNT, CDR2 YYREEE (reference sequence). V was pared by 0 bases and J by 0 bases, with 0 bases of the junction left unmatched. The CDR3 totals 17 residues. DNA for the CDR3: TGTGCCAGCAGCTTGGGACTAGCGGGGGCGAACACCGGGGAGCTGTTTTTT. Protein product: CASSLGLAGANTGELFF.

This sequence joins TRBV28 and TRBJ2-7; possible D gene TRBD1, 6 bases. The germline V and J ends were trimmed by 6 bases and 1 base, with 16 bases remaining between them. Germline CDR1 and CDR2: MDHEN and SYDVKM. CDR3 size: 15 residues. CDR3 loop: CASSPLTGGSYEQYF. For the CDR3, the DNA is TGTGCCAGCAGCCCCTTGACAGGCGGTTCCTACGAGCAGTACTTC.

V is TRBV19 and J is TRBJ1-5; a possible D gene is TRBD1 (6 bases). Trimming shortened V by 5 bases and J by 3 bases, and 14 bases separated the two germline ends. CDR1 is LNHDA, CDR2 SQIVND, per germline (reference sequence). CDR3 length: 15 residues. In nucleotides, the CDR3 is TGTGCCAGTAGTCCTCTGGACAGAAACAATCAGCCCCAGCATTTT. Its translation is CASSPLDRNNQPQHF.

This clone occurred a few times. The chain recombines TRBV18 with TRBJ2-7; 9 nucleotides align to TRBD1. In germline, CDR1 is KGHSH, CDR2 LQKENI. After removal of 3 bases from V and 6 bases from J, the junction contained 12 bases not matched to a gene. The CDR3 has 16 amino acids. The CDR3 loop is CASSPYPGQGSPEQYF. In nucleotides, the CDR3 is TGTGCCAGCTCACCTTATCCGGGACAGGGCTCCCCCGAGCAGTACTTC.

The chain has TRBV27 and TRBJ2-2; 8 positions agree with TRBD2. CDR3 length: 20 residues. Germline lookup yields CDR1 MNHEY and CDR2 SMNVEV (reference sequence). V was pared by 2 bases and J by 5 bases, with 19 bases of the junction left unmatched. CDR3 region: CASSLENIAGGPAGTGELFF. The CDR3 DNA reads TGTGCCAGCAGTTTAGAAAACATTGCGGGGGGCCCGGCGGGGACCGGGGAGCTGTTTTTT.

V usage is TRBV6-5 and J usage is TRBJ2-3; 9 bases fit TRBD2. With V trimmed by 2 bases and J by 6 bases, 6 bases remained unmatched. Per the germline V gene, CDR1 is MNHEY and CDR2 is SVGAGI. This CDR3 has 15 residues. The CDR3 coding sequence is TGTGCCAGCAGTTACGGGACTAGCCGATCGGATACGCAGTATTTT. It is translated as CASSYGTSRSDTQYF.

The chain employs TRBV29-1 and TRBJ2-4; maybe TRBD2 (6 bases). Per germline, CDR1 SQVTM and CDR2 ANQGSEA. Trimming pared 6 bases from V and 1 base from J, leaving 13 bases between. The CDR3 has 14 amino acids. In nucleotides, the CDR3 is TGCAGCGTATCGGCGGGATCCGCCAAAAACATTCAGTACTTC. It specifies CSVSAGSAKNIQYF. Combining the CDR3 with reference TRBV29-1 and TRBJ2-4 gives the whole variable domain SAVISQKPSRDICQRGTSLTIQCQVDSQVTMMFWYRQQPGQSLTLIATANQGSEATYESGFVIDKFPISRPNLTFSTLTVSNMSPEDSSIYLCSVSAGSAKNIQYFGAGTRLSVL.

CDR3 DNA: TGTGCCAGTAGCAGAGCGAGGGGGGGAGATGGCTACACCTTC. It encodes CASSRARGGDGYTF. The rearrangement links TRBV19 to TRBJ1-2; weak D call: TRBD1 (6 bases). Germline CDR1 and CDR2: LNHDA and SQIVND (reference sequence). This CDR3 comprises 14 residues. Trimming removed 6 bases at V and 6 bases at J, with 17 bases between.